The 9 T cell receptor beta chains in this list originate from one sample, sequenced in a study of T-cell memory formation after mild COVID-19. Each CDR3 protein is one row after TCRdb ran MiXCR on the 5' RACE reads. The profile covers roughly 89,000 distinct CDR3 sequences, with less than 15% appearing a single time and roughly two fifths taken by the ten largest. Sequencing was carried out using PBMCs or a T cell subset sorted from them (not recorded which). The receptors were gathered from a man aged 18 to 30 who had mild COVID-19 (a few samples of this study predate the infection). Cell type and time point are not known.

This clonotype was observed a handful of times. The chain's CDR3 is CASSPRRRTGTEQYV. The CDR3 DNA follows: TGTGCCAGCAGCCCCCGGAGACGGACAGGGACCGAGCAGTACGTC. The V gene is TRBV21-1, the J gene TRBJ2-7; the tabulated D call, TRBD1, remains unverified against the DNA. TRBV21-1 has pseudogene status. The CDR3 runs to 15 residues.

The chain couples TRBV5-1 to TRBJ1-2; TRBD1 might be the D (5 bases). CDR3 length: 12 amino acids. Germline V gene lookup returns CDR1 SGHRS and CDR2 YFSETQ. V lost 4 bases and J 7 bases, leaving 11 bases between the germline ends. Here the CDR3 reads CASSQDKVGYTF. The CDR3 DNA is TGCGCCAGCAGCCAGGACAAGGTTGGCTACACCTTC.

This clonotype was found many times. V usage is TRBV11-3 and J usage is TRBJ2-1; D is possibly TRBD1 (5 bases). V was shortened by 6 bases and J by 6 bases, with 15 bases between the two germline ends. The germline V gene has CDR1 SGHNT and CDR2 YENEEA. The CDR3 covers 14 residues. In DNA, the CDR3 is TGTGCCAGCAGTTTTTCAGGGTTGGCCAATGAGCAGTTCTTC. This gives the protein CASSFSGLANEQFF.

V is TRBV11-3 and J is TRBJ2-2, with 8 bases matching TRBD2. The germline V gene encodes CDR1 SGHNT and CDR2 YENEEA. V was pared by 1 base and J by 9 bases, with 7 bases of the junction left unmatched. This CDR3 is 15 amino acids long. The CDR3 nucleotides are TGTGCCAGCAGCTTAGTGGCGGGGGGATTTCGGGAGCTGTTTTTT. It translates to CASSLVAGGFRELFF.

The genes are TRBV15 and TRBJ1-2, with 7 bases matching TRBD1. From germline, CDR1 is LNHNV and CDR2 YYDKDF (reference sequence). The CDR3 runs 15 residues. The V and J ends lost 3 bases and 8 bases, in that order; junction bases with no gene match: 12. In DNA, the CDR3 is TGTGCCACCAGCAGGGGTTTACAGGGGCAAGAAGGCTACACCTTC. This gives the protein CATSRGLQGQEGYTF. The full variable domain, its missing parts supplied by reference TRBV15 and TRBJ1-2, is DAMVIQNPRYQVTQFGKPVTLSCSQTLNHNVMYWYQQKSSQAPKLLFHYYDKDFNNEADTPDNFQSRRPNTSFCFLDIRSPGLGDTAMYLCATSRGLQGQEGYTFGSGTRLTVV.

This clonotype was observed a handful of times. This chain connects TRBV4-1 to TRBJ1-5; D unclear. V lost 1 base, J lost 4 bases, and 11 bases lay in between. The CDR3 consists of 15 residues. Per germline, CDR1 MGHRA and CDR2 YSYEKL. CDR3 DNA: TGCGCCAGCAGCCAAGTGGTAAGGCAGAATCAGCCCCAGCATTTT. Its protein product is CASSQVVRQNQPQHF.

This clonotype has a handful of counts. The chain uses TRBV12-3 or TRBV12-4 and TRBJ2-4; D is uncertain. Trimming cost V 6 bases and J 0 bases, with 9 bases left between them. The CDR3 consists of 14 residues. CDR3 nucleotides: TGTGCCAGCAGCCCCGAGCTAGCCAAAAACATTCAGTACTTC. Its translation is CASSPELAKNIQYF.

This clonotype is a singleton in its sample. This rearrangement joins TRBV24-1 to TRBJ1-2, with unresolved D. The CDR3 spans 15 residues. CDR1 is KGHDR and CDR2 is SFDVKD in the germline V gene. Deletions cut 3 bases from V and 3 bases from J, with 13 bases between. DNA for the CDR3: TGTGCCACCAGTGATCCCGGAAAGGATGACTATGGCTACACCTTC. This encodes CATSDPGKDDYGYTF.

J is TRBJ2-1 and V is TRBV29-1, with D perhaps TRBD1 or TRBD2 (6 bases each). Germline-derived CDR1 and CDR2 are SQVTM and ANQGSEA. There are 15 residues in the CDR3. The V gene lost 7 bases and the J gene lost 7 bases, with 23 bases spanning the gap. CDR3 DNA sequence: TGCAGCGGTGACGGCCCGAGGGGGGCGGAGAATGAGCAGTTCTTC. This gives the protein CSGDGPRGAENEQFF.